These T cell receptor beta chains were read from a single sample in a study of T cell changes during pregnancy in multiple sclerosis. The method was immunoSEQ multiplex PCR; TCRdb's version includes in-frame clones alone and lacks a portion of them. The sample has around 50,000 clones; about 93% are singletons. Sample: CD4+ T cells from peripheral blood mononuclear cells, taken in the first trimester of pregnancy. These receptors were taken from a female donor with multiple sclerosis, enrolled in a pregnancy study. Both conserved end residues are part of each CDR3. D genes are given only for firm matches.

cdr3_aa d_call j_call v_call
CASSHDSSGVSGANVLTF TRBD2 TRBJ2-6 TRBV5-1
CASSARQGRAFF TRBD1 TRBJ1-1 TRBV7-2
CASSQFAAVEQFF . TRBJ2-1 TRBV4-1
CASSSPAGQGVNSPLHF TRBD1 TRBJ1-6 TRBV7-6
CASSVDPAGSQETQYF . TRBJ2-5 TRBV9
CASSGLAGGPYEQYF TRBD2 TRBJ2-7 TRBV6-5
CASSLAQEAPLHF . TRBJ1-6 TRBV7-9
CASSDLRTGNYEQYF TRBD1 TRBJ2-7 TRBV4-1
CASSQGAGYEQYF TRBD1 TRBJ2-7 TRBV10-2
CASGLVDFQTWPQHF . TRBJ1-5 TRBV12-5
CASSHSGFSGANVLTF . TRBJ2-6 TRBV14
CASSPGGGNQPQHF . TRBJ1-5 TRBV18
CASSPPGQNTGELFF . TRBJ2-2 TRBV6-6
CASSPQGAIIGEQYF TRBD1 TRBJ2-7 TRBV6-5
CASNQGYTGELFF . TRBJ2-2 TRBV13
CAWSEGDSSPLHF TRBD1 TRBJ1-6 TRBV30
CASSLGGGVGEKLFF . TRBJ1-4 TRBV5-6
CASGRAGELFF . TRBJ2-2 TRBV9
CASRGGRTQYF . TRBJ2-5 TRBV6-6
CASSHRGGETQYF TRBD2 TRBJ2-5 TRBV5-4
CASSQTGGSNQPQHF TRBD1 TRBJ1-5 TRBV6-5
CASSLWRQENQPQHF . TRBJ1-5 TRBV18
CASSRRGQGNTEAFF TRBD1 TRBJ1-1 TRBV4-1
CASSYGPGGEKLFF . TRBJ1-4 TRBV6-5
CSVDKNSTF . TRBJ1-2 TRBV29-1